Presented here are 2 T cell receptor beta chains from one specimen sequenced in a study of PD-1 blockade in classical Hodgkin lymphoma. The repertoire was sequenced with immunoSEQ multiplex PCR; TCRdb's copy has only in-frame clones and lacks some. Counted here are approximately 41,000 clones, 70% to 90% occurring once; the ten biggest clones make up approximately 5.7%. In every patient, relapse followed autologous stem cell transplantation, while exposure to brentuximab vedotin differed. Sequenced material: peripheral blood mononuclear cells (PBMCs), taken before the second cycle of nivolumab. All receptors derive from a human donor with classical Hodgkin lymphoma.

This clone occurred a few times. V gene TRBV9 combines with J gene TRBJ1-1; D is unclear. Germline CDR1 is SGDLS and CDR2 is YYNGEE. Trimming took 3 bases from V and 1 from J, leaving 4 bases between them. The CDR3 consists of 12 residues. CDR3 DNA: TGTGCCAGCAGCGGTTGGAACACTGAAGCTTTCTTT. It encodes CASSGWNTEAFF.

The V gene is TRBV5-4, the J gene TRBJ1-1; D not resolved. The germline V and J ends were trimmed by 4 bases and 6 bases, with 16 bases remaining between them. CDR1 is SGHNT, CDR2 YYREEE, per germline (reference sequence). The CDR3 runs to 14 residues. This chain's CDR3 is CASSPPGMVAEAFF. In nucleotides, the CDR3 is TGTGCCAGCAGCCCCCCGGGTATGGTAGCTGAAGCTTTCTTT.